One sample yielded the 30 T cell receptor beta chains listed below, sequenced in a study of blood T cell repertoires in COVID-19. The data were produced by immunoSEQ multiplex PCR, yet TCRdb's version contains in-frame clones alone and is incomplete. The sample consists of 140,000 or so clones, around 81% of them appearing once. Material: peripheral blood. Source of these receptors: a woman between 45 and 65 years old with acute or convalescent COVID-19.

As regards this clone: Its ends do not fully match the called genes, so a read error is possible. The chain couples TRBV4-2 to TRBJ1-1; TRBD1 matches at 8 bases. CDR1 and CDR2 from the germline V gene are LGHNA and YNFKEQ. The CDR3 totals 17 residues. The CDR3 region has the DNA TGTGCCAGCAGCCAAGGGGATTCGGACAGGGTGAACGCTGAAGCTTTCTTT. It is translated as CASSQGDSDRVNAEAFF.

The chain carries TRBV19 and TRBJ1-2; D call uncertain. CDR1 LNHDA and CDR2 SQIVND come from the germline V gene (reference sequence). Trimming cost V 5 bases and J 5 bases, with 12 bases left between them. The CDR3 runs to 13 residues. CDR3 sequence (DNA): TGTGCCAGTAGTCCCCCCGAGGCTTATGGCTACACCTTC. This gives the protein CASSPPEAYGYTF.

This chain links TRBV19 with TRBJ2-2; D call uncertain. V dropped 7 bases and J dropped 4 bases, with 13 bases sitting between them. This CDR3 comprises 14 residues. Per the germline V gene, CDR1 is LNHDA and CDR2 is SQIVND (reference sequence). The DNA of the CDR3 is TGTGCCAGTACACAGAGCCCTGGCACCGGGGAGCTGTTTTTT. Translated, it gives CASTQSPGTGELFF.

The genes are TRBV7-9 and TRBJ1-1, with 7 bases lining up with TRBD1. Trimming at V came to 8 bases and at J to 0 bases, leaving 6 bases not matched to a gene. Germline CDR1 reads SEHNR; CDR2 reads FQNEAQ (reference sequence). The CDR3 sequence is 14 residues long. The CDR3, as DNA: TGTGCCAGCGGACGAGGGGGCATGAACACTGAAGCTTTCTTT. As protein: CASGRGGMNTEAFF.

This clone was seen repeatedly, ten times or more. V and J are TRBV23-1 and TRBJ1-2; D unresolved. TRBV23-1 is labeled an ORF, and its function is uncertain. This CDR3 spans 9 amino acids. Deletions cut 8 bases from V and 13 bases from J, with 11 bases between. The CDR3: CASCRQGTF. The CDR3 coding sequence is TGCGCCAGCTGCCGACAAGGCACCTTC.

The chain couples TRBV5-1 to TRBJ2-2, with D perhaps TRBD2 (5 bases). Trimming removed 0 bases from V and 5 bases from J, with 11 bases in between. The CDR3 loop spans 15 amino acids. Germline V lookup: CDR1 SGHRS, CDR2 YFSETQ. The CDR3 sequence: CASSLGAGGTGELFF. The CDR3 DNA sequence: TGCGCCAGCAGCTTGGGGGCAGGCGGGACCGGGGAGCTGTTTTTT.

The chain recombines TRBV7-3 with TRBJ2-1, with D hard to call. The CDR3 is 12 residues long. V was trimmed by 2 bases and J by 7 bases, leaving 6 bases between them. Germline lookup yields CDR1 SGHTA and CDR2 FQGTGA. The CDR3 reads CASSLSENEQFF. For the CDR3, the DNA is TGTGCCAGCAGCTTATCGGAGAATGAGCAGTTCTTC.

As DNA, the CDR3 is TGTGCCTGGAGTGCGACAGACTCACCCCTCCACTTT. This gives the protein CAWSATDSPLHF. This chain uses TRBV30 with TRBJ1-6; a weak D match, TRBD1 (5 bases). The V gene lost 1 base and the J gene lost 10 bases, with 8 bases spanning the gap. CDR1 is GTSNPN and CDR2 is SVGIG in the germline V gene (reference sequence). The CDR3 has 12 amino acids.

The chain is built from TRBV19 and TRBJ1-5; D not resolved. Germline V gives CDR1 LNHDA, CDR2 SQIVND (reference sequence). The CDR3 length is 16 residues. V lost 9 bases to trimming and J lost 2 bases, with 20 bases between them. The CDR3 DNA reads as TGTGCCAGCGGAGGCGCGGGAGGTGGTGGCAATCAGCCCCAGCATTTT. Encoded protein: CASGGAGGGGNQPQHF.

This clone has only one observation. The chain joins TRBV7-2 to TRBJ1-5; no clear D gene. The CDR3 has 15 residues. Germline CDR1 is SGHTA and CDR2 is FQGNSA. V was trimmed by 5 bases and J by 0 bases, leaving 11 bases between them. The CDR3 nucleotides read TGTGCCAGCAGCGCCGACGGGTATAGCAATCAGCCCCAGCATTTT. Translation: CASSADGYSNQPQHF.

The V call is TRBV30, the J call TRBJ1-6; D may be TRBD1 (5 bases). The CDR3 has 14 residues. Per the germline V gene, CDR1 is GTSNPN and CDR2 is SVGIG (reference sequence). V lost 1 base, J lost 8 bases, and 12 bases lay in between. The CDR3 coding sequence is TGTGCCTGGAGTGCGAGACAGTCAGATTCACCCCTCCACTTT. Translating gives CAWSARQSDSPLHF.

The chain couples TRBV5-6 to TRBJ1-2; TRBD1 might be the D (5 bases). Germline CDR1 and CDR2: SGHDT and YYEEEE. The CDR3 sequence is 17 residues long. V lost 3 bases to trimming and J lost 8 bases, with 26 bases between them. For the CDR3, the DNA is TGTGCCAGCAGCTCATACCCCATACAGGAACTATTTCGCGGCTACACCTTC. Its protein product is CASSSYPIQELFRGYTF. The variable domain in full, with the rest retrieved from reference TRBV5-6 and TRBJ1-2, is DAGVTQSPTHLIKTRGQQVTLRCSPKSGHDTVSWYQQALGQGPQFIFQYYEEEERQRGNFPDRFSGHQFPNYSSELNVNALLLGDSALYLCASSSYPIQELFRGYTFGSGTRLTVV.

The genes are TRBV4-2 and TRBJ2-1, with D possibly TRBD2 on 7 matching bases. In germline, CDR1 is LGHNA, CDR2 YNFKEQ. V lost 0 bases and J 10 bases, leaving 16 bases between the germline ends. This CDR3 comprises 15 residues. In DNA form, the CDR3 reads TGTGCCAGCAGCCAAGATGTGGGGGGGGGCCAGGAGCAGTTCTTC. It yields the protein CASSQDVGGGQEQFF.

The chain carries TRBV21-1 and TRBJ2-7; the DNA was not used to check the table's D call, TRBD1. TRBV21-1 is marked as a pseudogene. The CDR3 sequence is 15 residues long. CDR3 DNA: TGTGCCAGCACCTATAACACCGGGACAGGGGGCGAGCAGTACTTC. Residues: CASTYNTGTGGEQYF.

This clone has just a few counts. V and J are TRBV30 and TRBJ1-1; D is undetermined. There are 13 residues in the CDR3. With 5 bases removed from V and 11 bases from J, the gap between germline ends came to 21 bases. CDR1 is GTSNPN, CDR2 SVGIG, per germline (reference sequence). Here the CDR3 DNA reads TGTGCCTGGGGACGCACCGGGATTCCAGCGGCTTTCTTT. This codes for CAWGRTGIPAAFF.

DNA of the CDR3: TGCGCCAGCAGCTTGAGTGCAGGGAACACTGAAGCTTTCTTT. It specifies CASSLSAGNTEAFF. The rearrangement joins TRBV5-1 to TRBJ1-1; D remains unclear. CDR1 and CDR2 from the germline V gene are SGHRS and YFSETQ. This CDR3 region has 14 residues. V gave up 1 base and J gave up 1 base, with 8 bases separating them.

The chain joins TRBV19 to TRBJ2-5, with 7 bases lining up with TRBD1. Trimming removed 6 bases from V and 2 bases from J; junction bases left unmatched: 3. The CDR3 is made up of 13 amino acids. The germline gives CDR1 LNHDA, CDR2 SQIVND (reference sequence). DNA for the CDR3: TGTGCCAGTAGCATGGGACAGCAAGAGACCCAGTACTTC. The encoded protein is CASSMGQQETQYF. The variable domain in full, with the rest retrieved from reference TRBV19 and TRBJ2-5, is DGGITQSPKYLFRKEGQNVTLSCEQNLNHDAMYWYRQDPGQGLRLIYYSQIVNDFQKGDIAEGYSVSREKKESFPLTVTSAQKNPTAFYLCASSMGQQETQYFGPGTRLLVL.

The chain recombines TRBV20-1 with TRBJ2-3; D not resolved. CDR3 length: 11 amino acids. CDR1 is DFQATT and CDR2 is SNEGSKA in the germline V gene (reference sequence). The V end was cut by 3 bases, the J end by 7 bases, with 8 bases between. The DNA of the CDR3 is TGCAGTGCTAGTTTGCTATATACGCAGTATTTT. Its protein is CSASLLYTQYF.

CDR3 in amino acids: CASSYRDRVRTGELFF. The CDR3 DNA reads as TGTGCCAGCAGCTACCGGGACAGGGTGAGGACCGGGGAGCTGTTTTTT. The chain carries TRBV6-5 and TRBJ2-2; TRBD1 matches at 9 bases. The CDR3 loop spans 16 amino acids. Per the germline V gene, CDR1 is MNHEY and CDR2 is SVGAGI. After removal of 6 bases from V and 5 bases from J, the junction contained 10 bases not matched to a gene.

The rearrangement links TRBV7-8 to TRBJ2-5; D possibly corresponds to TRBD1 (6 bases). The length of the CDR3 is 14 residues. Per germline, CDR1 SGHVS and CDR2 FQNEAQ. Deletions cut 8 bases from V and 6 bases from J, with 19 bases between. The CDR3 nucleotides read TGTGCCAGCGGCCGGTTACAGGGTTCGCAGACCCAGTACTTC. Translating it yields CASGRLQGSQTQYF.

The rearrangement uses TRBV7-2 and TRBJ1-2, with D perhaps matching TRBD1 (6 bases). The CDR3 runs 15 residues. CDR1 is SGHTA, CDR2 FQGNSA, per germline. Trimming removed 1 base at V and 10 bases at J, with 19 bases between. CDR3 bases: TGTGCCAGCAGCTTAGAGTCAGGGGCACGGATTCCCTACACCTTC. Residues: CASSLESGARIPYTF.

A single count supports this clone. CDR3 region: CASGLAGGFTDTQYF. In DNA, the CDR3 is TGTGCCAGCGGACTAGCGGGGGGGTTCACAGATACGCAGTATTTT. The genes are TRBV2 and TRBJ2-3, with 15 positions matching TRBD2. J was trimmed by 2 bases and V by 8 bases; bases with no gene match: 2. The germline CDR1 and CDR2 sequences are SNHLY and FYNNEI. This CDR3 contains 15 residues.

This sequence joins TRBV2 and TRBJ2-7, with a tentative D call TRBD2 (6 bases). V was cut by 4 bases and J by 4 bases, with 11 bases left in between. This CDR3 has 13 residues. Germline V gene sequence: CDR1 SNHLY, CDR2 FYNNEI. CDR3 DNA sequence: TGTGCCAGCAGTGCCGGCGGGGTGTACGAGCAGTACTTC. Its protein product is CASSAGGVYEQYF.

The chain has TRBV19 and TRBJ2-7, with TRBD1 as a possible D gene (5 bases). The length of the CDR3 is 14 residues. V gave up 8 bases and J gave up 5 bases, with 19 bases separating them. CDR1 and CDR2 (germline): LNHDA, SQIVND (reference sequence). In DNA, the CDR3 is TGTGCCAGTGGGGCAGGGCCATTAACTAACGAGCAGTACTTC. Residues: CASGAGPLTNEQYF.

This clone was recorded once. The chain combines TRBV6-4 with TRBJ2-2; tentative D call: TRBD1 (7 bases). V shed 6 bases and J shed 1 base, with 12 bases lying between them. Per the germline V gene, CDR1 is MRHNA and CDR2 is SNTAGT. The CDR3 runs 15 residues. CDR3 coding DNA: TGTGCCAGCAGCCGACAGGGAGGGAACACCGGGGAGCTGTTTTTT. Amino acid sequence: CASSRQGGNTGELFF.

The chain employs TRBV28 and TRBJ1-3, with 9 nucleotides matching TRBD1. This CDR3 is 14 amino acids long. The germline V gene has CDR1 MDHEN and CDR2 SYDVKM. Trimming took 8 bases from V and 3 from J; bases not matched to a gene: 5. For the CDR3, the DNA is TGTGCCAGCGGTACAGGGGGCTTTGGAAACACCATATATTTT. Translating gives CASGTGGFGNTIYF.

The chain carries TRBV18 and TRBJ1-1; 8 nucleotides agree with TRBD1. V dropped 6 bases and J dropped 3; count of bases not matched to a gene: 6. The CDR3 length is 14 residues. Germline V gene data show CDR1 as KGHSH and CDR2 as LQKENI. CDR3 amino acids: CASSRGQGHTEAFF. CDR3 in DNA: TGTGCCAGCTCCCGAGGACAGGGACACACTGAAGCTTTCTTT.

The V call is TRBV12-3 or TRBV12-4, the J call TRBJ1-1, with 7 bases aligning to TRBD1. With V trimmed by 6 bases and J by 3 bases, 4 bases remained unmatched. The CDR3 totals 13 residues. Here the CDR3 DNA reads TGTGCCAGCAGCTTCCAGGGGGACACTGAAGCTTTCTTT. Encoded protein: CASSFQGDTEAFF.

This clone was recorded a few times. The V and J genes are TRBV5-1 and TRBJ2-3; 15 bases agree with TRBD2. The CDR3 is made up of 15 amino acids. V lost 4 bases and J lost 10; bases outside the gene matches: 7. Germline V gene data show CDR1 as SGHRS and CDR2 as YFSETQ. The CDR3 loop is CASSPGLAGGQAQYF. As DNA, the CDR3 is TGCGCCAGCAGCCCCGGACTAGCGGGGGGGCAGGCGCAGTATTTT.

V usage is TRBV28 and J usage is TRBJ1-2; TRBD1 matches 7 bases. With 6 bases clipped from V and 6 bases from J, the junction kept 16 bases outside the gene matches. The length of the CDR3 is 16 residues. Per germline, CDR1 MDHEN and CDR2 SYDVKM. CDR3 protein: CASSPSSGGNWHGYTF. The CDR3 region has the DNA TGTGCCAGCAGCCCCTCTTCAGGGGGGAATTGGCATGGCTACACCTTC.